A selection of T cell receptor beta chains follows, all from one sample in a study of shared clonotypes between healthy human individuals. Libraries were prepared by immunoSEQ multiplex PCR; TCRdb keeps only in-frame clonotypes and omits some of them. The sample carries 1.6 million or so clones, less than 99% recorded once. Sequences were obtained from naive CD4+ T cells sorted from blood. Source of these receptors: a man aged 25 to 45 in good health. Both conserved end residues are part of each CDR3. A D gene is named only where the DNA matches it firmly.

d_gene	v_gene	j_gene	CDR3nt	CDR3aa
.	TRBV9	TRBJ1-5	TGTGCCAGCAGCGTAGAGGCGGGGGGGTCGCCCCAGCATTTT	CASSVEAGGSPQHF
TRBD1	TRBV5-1	TRBJ2-2	TGCGCCAGCAGCCGGGACAGGGGGACCGGGGAGCTGTTTTTT	CASSRDRGTGELFF
.	TRBV7-2	TRBJ2-4	TGTGCCAGCAGCCTCCCGGGTAACATTCAGTACTTC	CASSLPGNIQYF
.	TRBV29-1	TRBJ1-1	TGCAGCGTTGAATGGGTGGGCAGGGCTGAAGCTTTCTTT	CSVEWVGRAEAFF
TRBD2	TRBV5-4	TRBJ2-1	TGTGCCAGCAGCTTGCGTAGCGGGTACTACAATGAGCAGTTCTTC	CASSLRSGYYNEQFF
TRBD1	TRBV4-3	TRBJ2-2	TGCGCCAGCAGCCCCCGGGACAGGGGGGGGTCCGGGGAGCTGTTTTTT	CASSPRDRGGSGELFF
.	TRBV5-5	TRBJ1-1	TGTGCCAGCAGCTGGGGACTTATGAACACTGAAGCTTTCTTT	CASSWGLMNTEAFF
.	TRBV11-2	TRBJ1-2	TGTGCCAGCAGCTTGGAAGGGATAACCCTCTATGGCTACACCTTC	CASSLEGITLYGYTF
TRBD1	TRBV5-1	TRBJ2-3	TGCGCCAGCAGCTTGGAAACAGGGGGTCCAGATACGCAGTATTTT	CASSLETGGPDTQYF
.	TRBV27	TRBJ1-2	TGTGCCAGCAGGAGGGACATTCCTCAAGCTGGCTACACCTTC	CASRRDIPQAGYTF
.	TRBV9	TRBJ2-1	TGTGCCAGCAGCGTAGCGGCTACTACCTACAATGAGCAGTTCTTC	CASSVAATTYNEQFF
.	TRBV4-3	TRBJ2-5	TGCGCCAGCAGCCAAGGTTCCTCGGGACCACGGGCCCAGTACTTC	CASSQGSSGPRAQYF
.	TRBV19	TRBJ2-1	TGTGCCAGTAGTCCCCTTGGAGGCTACAATGAGCAGTTCTTC	CASSPLGGYNEQFF
.	TRBV5-1	TRBJ2-7	TGCGCCAGCAGCCCCCGTGGAGGCGCGAACGAGCAGTACTTC	CASSPRGGANEQYF
.	TRBV11-2	TRBJ2-1	TGTGCCAGCAGCCCGAGGGAGCGTCTCTACAATGAGCAGTTCTTC	CASSPRERLYNEQFF
.	TRBV28	TRBJ1-2	TGTGCCAGCAGGCAGGGTAATGGCTACACCTTC	CASRQGNGYTF
.	TRBV6-5	TRBJ2-2	TGTGCCAGCTGGGCTAGATTTACCGGGGAGCTGTTTTTT	CASWARFTGELFF
.	TRBV5-1	TRBJ2-7	TGCGCCAGCAGCTTGGTAGGGAGTGACTACGAGCAGTACTTC	CASSLVGSDYEQYF
.	TRBV28	TRBJ2-1	TGTGCCAGCAACGCCCGGAGAGGAGGGGCCTACAATGAGCAGTTCTTC	CASNARRGGAYNEQFF